The 6 T cell receptor beta chains below were found in one sample sequenced in a study of cytomegalovirus exposure and HLA in healthy donors. Researchers ran the PCR with 60 Vbeta and 13 Jbeta primers. Measured with immunoSEQ multiplex PCR; TCRdb has only the in-frame clones, and not every one. Of about 200,000 clones listed, around 73% are singletons. Sequences were obtained from PBMCs. Receptor source: a woman in her thirties in good health and CMV-seronegative.

J is TRBJ2-3 and V is TRBV28; 8 bases match TRBD2. Looked up from germline, CDR1 is MDHEN and CDR2 is SYDVKM. J was trimmed by 4 bases and V by 3 bases; bases with no gene match: 9. The CDR3 sequence is 16 residues long. The CDR3 spells CASSFRREGEPDTQYF. CDR3 DNA: TGTGCCAGCAGTTTTCGACGGGAGGGTGAGCCAGATACGCAGTATTTT.

CDR3 DNA: TGTGCCAGCAGTTTACCTAGGGACTCGGAGCTGTTTTTT. Translated, it gives CASSLPRDSELFF. The chain joins TRBV27 to TRBJ2-2; weak D call: TRBD2 (6 bases). Germline V gene lookup returns CDR1 MNHEY and CDR2 SMNVEV (reference sequence). Deletions cut 2 bases from V and 10 bases from J, with 11 bases between. The CDR3 spans 13 residues.

This sequence joins TRBV28 and TRBJ2-3; D is uncertain. Trimming took off 3 bases at V and 1 base at J, with 8 bases between the two ends. Per germline, CDR1 MDHEN and CDR2 SYDVKM. The CDR3 runs to 14 residues. The CDR3 loop is CASSLRQGTDTQYF. In DNA form, the CDR3 reads TGTGCCAGCAGTTTGCGGCAAGGCACAGATACGCAGTATTTT.

CDR3 sequence reads: CASSGTETSSGNTIYF. In nucleotides, the CDR3 is TGCGCCAGCAGCGGGACAGAAACTAGCTCTGGAAACACCATATATTTT. The chain combines TRBV10-1 with TRBJ1-3; 7 positions match TRBD1. Germline-derived CDR1 and CDR2 are WNHNN and SYGVQD (reference sequence). The CDR3 is made up of 16 amino acids. The ends lost 6 bases at V and 0 bases at J; junction bases unmatched: 8.

The rearrangement joins TRBV5-5 to TRBJ2-5; TRBD1 is a possible D gene (5 bases). Between the trimmed V and J ends, which lost 0 bases and 13 bases, there was a span of 16 bases. The CDR3 totals 13 residues. Germline values: CDR1 SGHKS, CDR2 YYEKEE (reference sequence). CDR3: CASSLGLGQRWYF. CDR3 sequence (DNA): TGTGCCAGCAGCTTGGGCCTTGGACAACGATGGTACTTC.

J is TRBJ2-2 and V is TRBV27, with 7 positions matching TRBD1. J lost 5 bases, V lost 6 bases, and 6 bases had no gene match. CDR3 length equals 14 residues. Germline CDR1 reads MNHEY; CDR2 reads SMNVEV (reference sequence). The chain's CDR3 is CASSFSGGTGELFF. The CDR3 DNA reads TGTGCCAGCAGCTTCTCAGGGGGAACCGGGGAGCTGTTTTTT.